A selection of T cell receptor beta chains follows, all from one sample in a study of neoadjuvant anti-PD-1 for oral cavity cancer. The data were produced by immunoSEQ multiplex PCR, yet TCRdb's version contains in-frame clones alone and is incomplete. The sample lists some 14,000 clones, 70% to 85% occurring once. The sequences come from PBMCs, collected after nivolumab (anti-PD-1) treatment. The receptors stem from a person aged 40 to 85 with oral cavity squamous cell carcinoma. Both conserved end residues are part of each CDR3. Each record gives: J gene, V gene, D gene, clone size, CDR3 DNA, CDR3 protein. D genes are given only for firm matches. Expanded clones are given a class, and other clones once, few, many or no size at all.

TRBJ1-5,TRBV28,.,few,TGTGCCAGCAGTCGGAGCAATCAGCCCCAGCATTTT,CASSRSNQPQHF
TRBJ1-2,TRBV27,.,.,TGTGCCAGCAGTCAAAACAAACAATTACTCTATGGCTACACCTTC,CASSQNKQLLYGYTF
TRBJ2-7,TRBV5-6,TRBD2,.,TGTGCCAGCAGTTTGCCTTGGGGACTAGCGGGTCTTTCCTCCTACGAGCAGTACTTC,CASSLPWGLAGLSSYEQYF
TRBJ2-6,TRBV28,TRBD1,.,TGTGCCAGCAGATATACCTCCGGGACAGGGGGCTCTGGGGCCAACGTCCTGACTTTC,CASRYTSGTGGSGANVLTF
TRBJ1-2,TRBV5-8,TRBD1,.,TGTGCCAGCAGCCCCGGGACAGGAGCCTATGGCTACACCTTC,CASSPGTGAYGYTF
TRBJ1-1,TRBV6-5,.,once,TGTGCCAGCAGTCCACTTGACTCCTCCTCGGGAGCTTTCTTT,CASSPLDSSSGAFF
TRBJ1-3,TRBV11-2,.,once,TGTGCCAGCAGCTCTATACAGGGAGCGGGAAACACCATATATTTT,CASSSIQGAGNTIYF
TRBJ1-5,TRBV28,TRBD1,.,TGTGCCGGCCGACAGGGGAATCAGCCCCAGCATTTT,CAGRQGNQPQHF
TRBJ2-6,TRBV2,.,.,TGTGCCAGCAGTGAAAGAACTGGGGCCAACGTCCTGACTTTC,CASSERTGANVLTF
TRBJ1-1,TRBV5-4,TRBD1,.,TGTGCCAGCAGCTTGGCCAGGGGGCAGAACACTGAAGCTTTCTTT,CASSLARGQNTEAFF
TRBJ2-7,TRBV19,.,once,TGTGCCAGTAGTATAGGGGCCAGGGGATACGAGCAGTACTTC,CASSIGARGYEQYF
TRBJ1-1,TRBV10-3,.,.,TGTGCCATCAGTGTCCAGGAGGAGAGCACTGAAGCTTTCTTT,CAISVQEESTEAFF
TRBJ2-7,TRBV6-1,TRBD1,few,TGTGCCAGCAGTGATTTATGGGACAGATCCTACGAGCAGTACTTC,CASSDLWDRSYEQYF
TRBJ1-5,TRBV30,.,few,TGTGCCTGGGGTCCGAGCTTCAATCAGCCCCAGCATTTT,CAWGPSFNQPQHF
TRBJ2-3,TRBV25-1,TRBD1,once,TGTGCCAGCAGTGCCCTCGACAGGGGCATCACAGATACGCAGTATTTT,CASSALDRGITDTQYF
TRBJ2-7,TRBV5-1,TRBD1,.,TGCGCCAGCAGCCAGGACAGGCGCGCCTACGAGCAGTACTTC,CASSQDRRAYEQYF
TRBJ1-1,TRBV7-3,TRBD1,few,TGTGCCAGCGGACAGGGACTCAACACTGAAGCTTTCTTT,CASGQGLNTEAFF
TRBJ1-2,TRBV29-1,TRBD1,.,TGCAGCGCCACGACAGGGTTCGGCTACACCTTC,CSATTGFGYTF
TRBJ2-2,TRBV10-3,TRBD2,once,TGTGCCATCAGTGATTCACTAGCGGGCACCGGGGAGCTGTTTTTT,CAISDSLAGTGELFF
TRBJ2-5,TRBV11-2,TRBD1,.,TGTGCCAGCAGCTTAGTAGCCCAACACAGGGGGCGCCGGGAGACCCAGTACTTC,CASSLVAQHRGRRETQYF
TRBJ1-1,TRBV4-1,TRBD1,.,TGCGCCAGCAGCCACCCAGGACAGGGGGTTCGAACTGAAGCTTTCTTT,CASSHPGQGVRTEAFF
TRBJ2-5,TRBV2,TRBD2,.,TGTGCCAGCACCGTAGAAGCGGGGGGGCAAGAGACCCAGTACTTC,CASTVEAGGQETQYF
TRBJ2-1,TRBV7-9,TRBD2,.,TGTGCCAGCAGCTCCACTAGCGGGAATGAGCAGTTCTTC,CASSSTSGNEQFF
TRBJ2-3,TRBV11-2,.,.,TGTGCCAGCAGCTTGCTTTCGAGGGAGTATTTT,CASSLLSREYF
TRBJ1-1,TRBV7-8,TRBD1,.,TGTGCCAGCAGCTGGAACAGGGGGCTGGACACTGAAGCTTTCTTT,CASSWNRGLDTEAFF
TRBJ1-1,TRBV7-2,TRBD1,.,TGTGCCAGCAGCTCGACAGGGGGCTATACTGAAGCTTTCTTT,CASSSTGGYTEAFF
TRBJ1-1,TRBV7-9,TRBD1,.,TGTGCCAGCAGCCTGATGGGACAGGTGAACACTGAAGCTTTCTTT,CASSLMGQVNTEAFF
TRBJ2-7,TRBV15,.,once,TGTGCCACCAGCAGAGCCAGCGAGCAGTACTTC,CATSRASEQYF
TRBJ2-2,TRBV7-8,.,once,TGTGCCAGCAGCCCCTTCCGCTTTTTAAGGCAGGCTCGGACCGGGGAGCTGTTTTTT,CASSPFRFLRQARTGELFF
TRBJ1-2,TRBV4-1,.,.,TGCGCCAGCAGCCCATTCGACAGAACATATAGGGGCTACACCTTC,CASSPFDRTYRGYTF
TRBJ2-7,TRBV6-5,TRBD1,once,TGTGCCAGCAGTTACTCCCCCGGGACAGGGGCCTACGAGCAGTACTTC,CASSYSPGTGAYEQYF
TRBJ2-7,TRBV4-1,.,.,TGCGCCAGCAGCCAAGGAAAGGGGGGCGAGCAGTACTTC,CASSQGKGGEQYF
TRBJ2-5,TRBV30,.,.,TGTGCCTGGAGTTGGGGTGTAGGAGAGACCCAGTACTTC,CAWSWGVGETQYF
TRBJ2-2,TRBV5-1,.,.,TGCGCCAGCAGCGCGGGGGCGGGAGTGGTCGCCGGGGAGCTGTTTTTT,CASSAGAGVVAGELFF
TRBJ2-1,TRBV11-3,.,.,TGTGCCAGCAGCGCCAGGACAGCTTCAAATGAGCAGTTCTTC,CASSARTASNEQFF
TRBJ2-1,TRBV6-5,.,.,TGTGCCAGCAGTCCCCAGGACAGCCGGAAGCAGTTCTTC,CASSPQDSRKQFF
TRBJ1-2,TRBV10-3,TRBD1,.,TGTGCCATCAGTGAGGACAGGGACTATGGCTACACCTTC,CAISEDRDYGYTF
TRBJ1-4,TRBV7-9,.,.,TGTGCCAGCAGCTTAACATCCGGGATCCGAAATGAAAAACTGTTTTTT,CASSLTSGIRNEKLFF
TRBJ1-4,TRBV2,TRBD1,.,TGTGCCAGCAGTGAAGCGCTAGCAGGGGGCCCTGCGGAAAAACTGTTTTTT,CASSEALAGGPAEKLFF
TRBJ1-1,TRBV5-5,.,once,TGTGCCAGCAGCCACCAAACAGGGACGAACACTGAAGCTTTCTTT,CASSHQTGTNTEAFF
TRBJ1-2,TRBV30,.,.,TGTGCCTGGCACAGACGAATTCTAGAGACCTATGGCTACACCTTC,CAWHRRILETYGYTF
TRBJ2-1,TRBV4-1,TRBD1,.,TGCGCCAGCAGCCAAGTAATGACAGGGATCTCCTACAATGAGCAGTTCTTC,CASSQVMTGISYNEQFF
TRBJ1-2,TRBV6-4,TRBD1,.,TGTGCCAGCAGACGGGACAGGGCGGATGGCTACACCTTC,CASRRDRADGYTF
TRBJ2-3,TRBV5-1,.,once,TGCGCCAGCAGCTTGCGAGGGAGCGGTAGCGCAGATACGCAGTATTTT,CASSLRGSGSADTQYF
TRBJ2-2,TRBV2,.,.,TGTGCCAGCAGCCGGCCAATGGCCGGGGAGCTGTTTTTT,CASSRPMAGELFF
TRBJ2-7,TRBV5-5,TRBD2,.,TGTGCCAGCAGCTTGGCAGGCGGGGGGCGTTACGAGCAGTACTTC,CASSLAGGGRYEQYF
TRBJ2-7,TRBV2,.,.,TGTGCCAGCAGCTTTAGGTCAGGCAGCTACTACGAGCAGTACTTC,CASSFRSGSYYEQYF
TRBJ1-5,TRBV4-1,.,few,TGCGCCAGCAGCCAAGTTGGGGTGTGGGGCAATCAGCCCCAGCATTTT,CASSQVGVWGNQPQHF
TRBJ2-1,TRBV9,.,.,TGTGCCAGCAGCGACAGGGGGGGATCCTACAATGAGCAGTTCTTC,CASSDRGGSYNEQFF
TRBJ1-6,TRBV19,.,.,TGTGCCAGTAGTATAAGGGAGGGGAGGCAGCCCTATAATTCACCCCTCCACTTT,CASSIREGRQPYNSPLHF
TRBJ2-3,TRBV11-2,.,.,TGTGCCAGCAGCTTAGGCCAGGTTGCCCCAGATACGCAGTATTTT,CASSLGQVAPDTQYF
TRBJ2-5,TRBV15,.,.,TGTGCCACCAGCCGAACTTTAGGCTTAGGGGAGACCCAGTACTTC,CATSRTLGLGETQYF
TRBJ2-1,TRBV7-8,TRBD1,.,TGTGCCAGCAGCTCCGTCGACAGGGGAATCTACAATGAGCAGTTCTTC,CASSSVDRGIYNEQFF
TRBJ2-7,TRBV7-8,TRBD1,.,TGTGCCAGCAGCTTAGTACAGGGGGAACCCTACGAGCAGTACTTC,CASSLVQGEPYEQYF
TRBJ2-7,TRBV5-1,TRBD1,.,TGCGCCAGCAGCTCCGACAGGGGCGCCTACGAGCAGTACTTC,CASSSDRGAYEQYF